Presented here are 26 T cell receptor beta chains from one specimen sequenced in a study of blood T cell repertoires in COVID-19. Libraries were prepared by immunoSEQ multiplex PCR; TCRdb keeps only in-frame clonotypes and omits some of them. The sample has 200,000 to 250,000 clones; around 80% are singletons. What was sequenced was peripheral blood. The receptors shown here come from a man aged 50-60 years with active or convalescent COVID-19.

The rearrangement uses TRBV5-4 and TRBJ2-1; possible D gene TRBD2, 6 bases. V was clipped by 4 bases and J by 8 bases, with 22 bases between them. Germline V gives CDR1 SGHNT, CDR2 YYREEE (reference sequence). This CDR3 is built from 16 residues. The CDR3 here is CASSPPLATLGDEQFF. Written as DNA, the CDR3 is TGTGCCAGCAGCCCCCCACTAGCAACCTTGGGGGATGAGCAGTTCTTC.

This clone was counted a few times. The V and J genes are TRBV9 and TRBJ2-7; D possibly corresponds to TRBD2 (6 bases). The germline CDR1 and CDR2 sequences are SGDLS and YYNGEE. The CDR3 loop spans 14 amino acids. The V end was cut by 2 bases, the J end by 5 bases, with 14 bases between. CDR3 sequence reads: CASSVGLTPDEQYF. The CDR3 DNA reads as TGTGCCAGCAGCGTGGGACTCACGCCTGACGAGCAGTACTTC.

The genes are TRBV19 and TRBJ1-6; D gene unclear. Germline CDR1 is LNHDA and CDR2 is SQIVND (reference sequence). This CDR3 has 17 residues. V lost 4 bases and J lost 7, with 20 bases in between. In nucleotides, the CDR3 is TGTGCCAGTAGTACCGGAGGGAACCGTATTCCAAATTCACCCCTCCACTTT. It encodes CASSTGGNRIPNSPLHF.

In this sample, this clone turned up once. The V and J genes are TRBV2 and TRBJ2-7; 11 positions agree with TRBD1. The CDR3 has 15 residues. V lost 5 bases, J lost 5 bases, and 8 bases stayed unmatched. The germline V gene has CDR1 SNHLY and CDR2 FYNNEI. CDR3 region: CASSKFGQGAHEQYF. The CDR3 nucleotides read TGTGCCAGCAGTAAGTTCGGACAGGGGGCCCACGAGCAGTACTTC.

Here the CDR3 DNA reads TGTGCCAGCAGCTTTAGGGACTACCGGGCCTCCTACAATGAGCAGTTCTTC. It translates to CASSFRDYRASYNEQFF. The V call is TRBV5-6, the J call TRBJ2-1, with 7 bases fitting TRBD2. The germline V gene encodes CDR1 SGHDT and CDR2 YYEEEE. CDR3 length: 17 residues. V gave up 2 bases and J gave up 0 bases; unmatched junction bases: 8.

V is TRBV28 and J is TRBJ1-1, with D possibly TRBD1 on 6 matching bases. The germline V gene has CDR1 MDHEN and CDR2 SYDVKM. This CDR3 has 15 amino acids. V was trimmed by 4 bases and J by 2 bases, leaving 14 bases between them. DNA for the CDR3: TGTGCCAGCAGTTCCATAGACAGGCCCAACACTGAAGCTTTCTTT. Amino acid sequence: CASSSIDRPNTEAFF.

The J gene is TRBJ2-7, the V gene TRBV6-5, with 7 bases identical to TRBD1. The length of the CDR3 is 16 residues. The V and J ends lost 0 bases and 2 bases, in that order; junction bases with no gene match: 7. The V gene's germline CDR1 is MNHEY and CDR2 SVGAGI. The CDR3 DNA sequence: TGTGCCAGCAGTTACTCACACTGGACAGGCACCTACGAGCAGTACGTC. This sequence encodes CASSYSHWTGTYEQYV.

The chain is built from TRBV29-1 and TRBJ1-2; 10 bases agree with TRBD1. This CDR3 comprises 14 residues. V lost 1 base and J lost 8; bases outside the gene matches: 7. Germline CDR1 is SQVTM and CDR2 is ANQGSEA. CDR3 sequence: CSVEAPDRGYGYTF. The CDR3 nucleotides are TGCAGCGTTGAAGCCCCGGACAGGGGGTACGGCTACACCTTC.

V is TRBV2 and J is TRBJ2-7, with 11 nucleotides matching TRBD2. Germline CDR1 reads SNHLY; CDR2 reads FYNNEI. J was trimmed by 2 bases and V by 7 bases; bases with no gene match: 7. The CDR3 loop spans 15 amino acids. The CDR3 nucleotides read TGTGCCAGCACCCCCGGACTAGCGGGCCCCTACGAGCAGTACGTC. This encodes CASTPGLAGPYEQYV.

The chain links TRBV3-1 (or the pseudogene TRBV3-2) to TRBJ2-1; 14 bases match TRBD2. Germline V CDR1 and CDR2: LGHDT, YNNKEL (reference sequence). With 5 bases clipped from V and 3 bases from J, the junction kept 6 bases outside the gene matches. This CDR3 has 17 amino acids. In DNA, the CDR3 is TGTGCCAGCAGCGATCGACTAGCGGGGGGGTTCTACAATGAGCAGTTCTTC. Translated, it gives CASSDRLAGGFYNEQFF.

This chain uses TRBV9 with TRBJ1-4, with 8 bases aligning to TRBD1. Trimming removed 4 bases from V and 7 bases from J; junction bases left unmatched: 9. The CDR3 loop spans 15 amino acids. Germline V gene lookup returns CDR1 SGDLS and CDR2 YYNGEE. CDR3 in amino acids: CASSIQTGAAEKLFF. In DNA, the CDR3 is TGTGCCAGCAGCATCCAGACAGGGGCCGCTGAAAAACTGTTTTTT.

The CDR3 protein is CASSPGNTEAFF. The DNA of the CDR3 is TGTGCCAGCAGCCCAGGGAACACTGAAGCTTTCTTT. This chain joins TRBV6-5 and TRBJ1-1; D ambiguous. V lost 6 bases and J 1 base, leaving 6 bases between the germline ends. From germline, CDR1 is MNHEY and CDR2 SVGAGI. The CDR3 contains 12 residues.

A note on this clone: This sample also contains other DNA sequences that code for the same CDR3. The genes are TRBV5-1 and TRBJ2-3, with D perhaps TRBD1 (6 bases). CDR3 length: 14 amino acids. Between the trimmed V and J ends, which lost 0 bases and 4 bases, there was a span of 9 bases. Germline assignment: CDR1 SGHRS and CDR2 YFSETQ. The CDR3 loop reads CASSLVQGPDTQYF. The CDR3 DNA reads TGCGCCAGCAGCTTGGTACAGGGCCCAGATACGCAGTATTTT.

This clone has just a few counts. V usage is TRBV18 and J usage is TRBJ2-1; 8 bases are a match to TRBD2. The CDR3 consists of 14 residues. V shed 3 bases and J 6 bases; nucleotides not matched to a gene: 4. Germline lookup yields CDR1 KGHSH and CDR2 LQKENI. The CDR3 DNA sequence: TGTGCCAGCTCACCGTGGGGACTAGGCAATGAGCAGTTCTTC. It yields the protein CASSPWGLGNEQFF.

The rearrangement joins TRBV7-9 to TRBJ2-1; D might be TRBD2 (6 bases). The germline V gene encodes CDR1 SEHNR and CDR2 FQNEAQ (reference sequence). V lost 5 bases, J lost 10 bases, and 12 bases lay in between. CDR3 length: 12 amino acids. The CDR3 DNA reads TGTGCCAGCAGCCCACTAGCAGGCGAGCAGTTCTTC. The encoded protein is CASSPLAGEQFF.

The rearrangement uses TRBV27 and TRBJ1-6; possible D gene TRBD1, 6 bases. Looked up from germline, CDR1 is MNHEY and CDR2 is SMNVEV (reference sequence). The CDR3 extends over 15 amino acids. The ends were cut back, 8 bases at V and 5 bases at J, with 16 bases in the middle. CDR3 residues: CASSPPGQHNSPLHF. CDR3 sequence (DNA): TGTGCCAGCTCGCCCCCCGGACAGCATAATTCACCCCTCCACTTT.

The chain combines TRBV4-1 with TRBJ1-4, with 10 bases lining up with TRBD1. V shed 2 bases and J 7 bases; nucleotides not matched to a gene: 7. CDR3 length: 16 residues. Germline CDR1 reads MGHRA; CDR2 reads YSYEKL. CDR3 residues: CASSQTSGTGAEKLFF. CDR3 nucleotide sequence: TGCGCCAGCAGCCAAACCTCCGGGACAGGGGCTGAAAAACTGTTTTTT.

This chain connects TRBV30 to TRBJ2-7; D gene unclear. V was shortened by 2 bases and J by 3 bases, with 5 bases between the two germline ends. The CDR3 spans 11 residues. From germline, CDR1 is GTSNPN and CDR2 SVGIG (reference sequence). As DNA, the CDR3 is TGTGCCTGGAGTCACAGCTACGAGCAGTACTTC. Amino acid sequence: CAWSHSYEQYF.

The rearrangement uses TRBV11-2 and TRBJ1-6; D ambiguous. V gave up 8 bases and J gave up 8 bases, with 10 bases separating them. Germline CDR1 reads SGHAT; CDR2 reads FQNNGV. The CDR3 loop spans 12 amino acids. Written as DNA, the CDR3 is TGTGCCAGCGCCCGACGGGATTCACCCCTCCACTTT. Amino acids: CASARRDSPLHF. Full variable domain (rest looked up from reference TRBV11-2 and TRBJ1-6): EAGVAQSPRYKIIEKRQSVAFWCNPISGHATLYWYQQILGQGPKLLIQFQNNGVVDDSQLPKDRFSAERLKGVDSTLKIQPAKLEDSAVYLCASARRDSPLHFGNGTRLTVT.

This clone occurred a few times. The chain links TRBV6-2 or TRBV6-3 to TRBJ1-5; D is perhaps TRBD1 (6 bases). CDR1 MNHEY and CDR2 SVGEGT come from the germline V gene. This CDR3 has 16 residues. Trimming took off 2 bases at V and 2 bases at J, with 13 bases between the two ends. Here the CDR3 reads CASSYVTGGGNQPQHF. As DNA, the CDR3 is TGTGCCAGCAGTTACGTGACGGGGGGCGGCAATCAGCCCCAGCATTTT.

This clone appeared once. The gene calls are TRBV5-4 and TRBJ2-5; TRBD2 might be the D (6 bases). The length of the CDR3 is 15 residues. V was clipped by 3 bases and J by 2 bases, with 14 bases between them. Germline V gene data show CDR1 as SGHNT and CDR2 as YYREEE (reference sequence). CDR3 bases: TGTGCCAGCAGCTCCGGGGTGGAGGGACAAGAGACCCAGTACTTC. Protein product: CASSSGVEGQETQYF.

The rearrangement uses TRBV7-2 and TRBJ2-7; 9 nucleotides agree with TRBD2. Germline assignment: CDR1 SGHTA and CDR2 FQGNSA. The CDR3 sequence is 15 residues long. V dropped 5 bases and J dropped 3; count of bases not matched to a gene: 8. The CDR3 sequence is CASSPLAGTHYEQYF. Written as DNA, the CDR3 is TGTGCCAGCAGCCCCCTAGCGGGGACACACTACGAGCAGTACTTC.

The CDR3 is CASSLDRPYNSPLHF. For the CDR3, the DNA is TGTGCCAGCAGTTTGGACAGGCCATATAATTCACCCCTCCACTTT. V usage is TRBV6-5 and J usage is TRBJ1-6; 7 bases line up with TRBD1. This CDR3 region has 15 residues. After removal of 4 bases from V and 4 bases from J, the junction contained 4 bases not matched to a gene. Germline loops: CDR1 MNHEY, CDR2 SVGAGI.

This chain joins TRBV2 and TRBJ2-7, with TRBD2 matching 7 bases. V was pared by 11 bases and J by 4 bases, with 14 bases of the junction left unmatched. Germline V gene sequence: CDR1 SNHLY, CDR2 FYNNEI. The CDR3 has 14 amino acids. CDR3 in DNA: TGTGCCCTAAAGAGGGAGGGCCGTCTTTACGAGCAGTACTTC. This sequence encodes CALKREGRLYEQYF.

This clone has only a few counts. The chain is built from TRBV10-3 and TRBJ2-6; D ambiguous. Germline values: CDR1 ENHRY, CDR2 SYGVKD. The CDR3 sequence is 14 residues long. V was clipped by 3 bases and J by 0 bases, with 3 bases between them. This CDR3 reads CAISDSSGANVLTF. The CDR3 DNA reads as TGTGCCATCAGTGACAGCTCTGGGGCCAACGTCCTGACTTTC.

The chain uses TRBV27 and TRBJ2-3; 10 bases match TRBD1. The CDR3 has 13 residues. The germline gives CDR1 MNHEY, CDR2 SMNVEV (reference sequence). J lost 7 bases, V lost 3 bases, and 1 base had no gene match. The CDR3 loop is CASSLGQGYTQYF. CDR3 sequence (DNA): TGTGCCAGCAGTTTGGGACAGGGGTATACGCAGTATTTT.